This TCR beta chain came from a study of chemoradiotherapy in HPV16-positive cancers. TCRdb keeps only in-frame clones here, not all; method: immunoSEQ multiplex PCR. Of roughly 12,000 clones listed, approximately 85% were seen once; the top ten hold 1.1%. This CDR3 has 15 residues. Germline-derived CDR1 and CDR2 are GTSNPN and SVGIG (reference sequence). Concerning this clone itself: A read error may produce the germline difference seen at one junction end.

The receptor's source is a human donor with HPV-associated anogenital cancer. This chain joins TRBV30 and TRBJ2-7; D remains ambiguous. The specimen was taken from a patient who underwent chemoradiotherapy. CDR3 coding DNA: TGTGCCCGGAGAAGTTCCTGGCTTAGCTCCTACGAGCAGTACTTC. It specifies CARRSSWLSSYEQYF.